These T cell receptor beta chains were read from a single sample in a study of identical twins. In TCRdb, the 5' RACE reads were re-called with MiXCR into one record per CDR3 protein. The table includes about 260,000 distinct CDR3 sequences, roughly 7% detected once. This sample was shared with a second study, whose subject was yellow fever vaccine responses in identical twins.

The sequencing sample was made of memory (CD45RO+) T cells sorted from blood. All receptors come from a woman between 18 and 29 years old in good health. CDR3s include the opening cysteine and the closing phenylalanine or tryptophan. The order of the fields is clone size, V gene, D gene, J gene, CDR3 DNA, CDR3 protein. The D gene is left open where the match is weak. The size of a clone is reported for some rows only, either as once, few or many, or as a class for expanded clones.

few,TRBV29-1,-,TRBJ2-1,TGCAGCGTTGACAATAATGAGCAGTTCTTC,CSVDNNEQFF
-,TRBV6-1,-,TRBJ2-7,TGTGCCAGCAGTGGGGTCCTGACAGACCACTTC,CASSGVLTDHF
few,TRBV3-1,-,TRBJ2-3,TGTGCCAGCAGCCAAGACGTAGTCACAGATACGCAGTATTTT,CASSQDVVTDTQYF
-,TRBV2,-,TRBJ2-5,TGTGCCAGCAGTGAAGCGTTGGGGGCCACCTGGGGGTTC,CASSEALGATWGF
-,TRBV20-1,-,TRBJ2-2,TGCAGTGCGTCGGGGGCGATCACCTGGGAGCTGTTTTTT,CSASGAITWELFF
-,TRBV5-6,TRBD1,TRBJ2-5,TGTGCCAGCAGGACGACGGACAGGGGCAGGGAGACCCAGTACTTC,CASRTTDRGRETQYF
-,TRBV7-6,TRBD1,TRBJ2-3,TGTGCCAGCAGCTTAGGGGCAGGGGGCCTTGGCACAGATACGCAGTATTTT,CASSLGAGGLGTDTQYF
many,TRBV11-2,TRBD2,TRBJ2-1,TGTGCCAGCAGCCCGACCCCTCTAGCGGGGGTAACTCGAGTGCGAGATGAGCAGTTCTTC,CASSPTPLAGVTRVRDEQFF
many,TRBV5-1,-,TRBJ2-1,TGCGCCAGCAGCTTGATTCAGCGACCCGGAGTCGGGCAGTTCTTC,CASSLIQRPGVGQFF
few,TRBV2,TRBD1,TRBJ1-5,TGTGCCAGCAGTAGAGGACAGGGTAATCAGCCCCAGCATTTT,CASSRGQGNQPQHF
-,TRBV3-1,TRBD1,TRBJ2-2,TGTGCCAGCAGCCGACGGACCGGGACAGGGGGCACCGGGGAGCTGTTTTTT,CASSRRTGTGGTGELFF
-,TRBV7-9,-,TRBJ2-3,TGTGCCAGCAGCCCCCGGGACCCCACAGATACGCAGTATTTT,CASSPRDPTDTQYF
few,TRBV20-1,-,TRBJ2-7,TGCAGTGCTAGAATGGTGGAGGAGCAGTACTTC,CSARMVEEQYF
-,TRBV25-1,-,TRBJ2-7,TGTGCCAGCAGACAGGGAACCTACGAGCAGTACTTC,CASRQGTYEQYF
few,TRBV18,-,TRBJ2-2,TGTGCCAGCTCACCACTCTCGGGACCGAACACCGGGGAGCTGTTTTTT,CASSPLSGPNTGELFF
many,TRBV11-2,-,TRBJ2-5,TGTGCCAGCAGCTTTCGTACAGAAGAGACCCAGTACTTC,CASSFRTEETQYF
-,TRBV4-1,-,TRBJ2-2,TGCGCCAGCAGCCAAGTACGGGACTCCCCGTCCACCGGGGAGCTGTTTTTT,CASSQVRDSPSTGELFF
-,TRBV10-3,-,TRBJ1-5,TGTGCCATCAGTGAGTCCACGGGACCCCAGCCCCAGCATTTT,CAISESTGPQPQHF
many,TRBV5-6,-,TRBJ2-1,TGTGCCAGCAGCTTGGGGTCACTTGGAGATGAGCAGTTCTTC,CASSLGSLGDEQFF
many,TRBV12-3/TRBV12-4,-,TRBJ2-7,TGTGCCAGCAGTCTCCGGACCTTTGCAGAGCAGTACTTC,CASSLRTFAEQYF
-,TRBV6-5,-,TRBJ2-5,TGTGCCAGCAGTTTAAGTGTCCGCCAGGGCTCCCTCCGATGGACCCAGTACTTC,CASSLSVRQGSLRWTQYF
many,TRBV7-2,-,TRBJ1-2,TGTGCCAGCAGCTTATGGGGGTATGATGGCTACACCTTC,CASSLWGYDGYTF
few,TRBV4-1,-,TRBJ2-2,TGCGCCAGCAGCCTAGGTGATAACACCGGGGAGCTGTTTTTT,CASSLGDNTGELFF
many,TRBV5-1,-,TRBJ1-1,TGCGCCAGCAGCCCCACACAGGGCGTGGGTACTGAAGCTTTCTTT,CASSPTQGVGTEAFF
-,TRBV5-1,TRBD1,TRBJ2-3,TGCGCCAGCAGCTTGTACGCCGGGACAGCGACAGATACGCAGTATTTT,CASSLYAGTATDTQYF
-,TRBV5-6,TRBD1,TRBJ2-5,TGTGCCAGCAGCTTGTACAGGGGGGCCAAGACCCAGTACTTC,CASSLYRGAKTQYF
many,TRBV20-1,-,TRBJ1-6,TGCAGTGCTAGGAGCGACAGGCCAACAGTGCTCCACTTT,CSARSDRPTVLHF
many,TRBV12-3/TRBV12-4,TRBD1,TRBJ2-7,TGTGCCAGCAGCGAGCTCGGACAGGTCGGACACGAGCAGTACTTC,CASSELGQVGHEQYF